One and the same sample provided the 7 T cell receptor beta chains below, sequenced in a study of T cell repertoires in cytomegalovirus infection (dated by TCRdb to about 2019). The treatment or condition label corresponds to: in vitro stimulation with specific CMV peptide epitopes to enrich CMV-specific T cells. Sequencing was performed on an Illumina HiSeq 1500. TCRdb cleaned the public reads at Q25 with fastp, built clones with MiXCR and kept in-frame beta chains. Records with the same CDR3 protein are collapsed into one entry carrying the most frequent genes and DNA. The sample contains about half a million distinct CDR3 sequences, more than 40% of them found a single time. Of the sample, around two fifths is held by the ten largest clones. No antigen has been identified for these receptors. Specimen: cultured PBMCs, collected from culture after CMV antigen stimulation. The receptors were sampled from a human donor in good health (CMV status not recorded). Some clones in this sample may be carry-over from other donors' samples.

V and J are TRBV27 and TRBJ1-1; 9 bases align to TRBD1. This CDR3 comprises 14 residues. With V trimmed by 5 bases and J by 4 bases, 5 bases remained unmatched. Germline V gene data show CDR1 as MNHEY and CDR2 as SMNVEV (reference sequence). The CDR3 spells CASSRDRVATEAFF. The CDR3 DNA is TGTGCCAGCAGTAGGGACAGGGTGGCCACTGAAGCTTTCTTT.

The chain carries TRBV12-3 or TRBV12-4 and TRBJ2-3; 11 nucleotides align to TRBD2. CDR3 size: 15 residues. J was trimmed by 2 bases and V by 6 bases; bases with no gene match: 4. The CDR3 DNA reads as TGTGCCAGCAGCAAGGGACTAGCGGTCACAGATACGCAGTATTTT. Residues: CASSKGLAVTDTQYF.

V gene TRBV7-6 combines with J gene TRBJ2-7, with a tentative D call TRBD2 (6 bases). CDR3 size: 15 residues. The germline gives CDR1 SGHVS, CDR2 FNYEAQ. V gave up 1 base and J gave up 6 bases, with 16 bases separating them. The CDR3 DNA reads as TGTGCCAGCAGCTTAGGGTTCGCGGGGAGAGGCGAGCAGTACTTC. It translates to CASSLGFAGRGEQYF.

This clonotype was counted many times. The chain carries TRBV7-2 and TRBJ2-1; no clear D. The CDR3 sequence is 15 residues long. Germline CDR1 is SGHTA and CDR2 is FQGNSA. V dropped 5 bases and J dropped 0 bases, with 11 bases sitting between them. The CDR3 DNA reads TGTGCCAGCAGCCCCGGTCAGACCTCCTACAATGAGCAGTTCTTC. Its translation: CASSPGQTSYNEQFF. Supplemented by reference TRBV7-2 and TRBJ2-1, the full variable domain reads GAGVSQSPSNKVTEKGKDVELRCDPISGHTALYWYRQSLGQGLEFLIYFQGNSAPDKSGLPSDRFSAERTGGSVSTLTIQRTQQEDSAVYLCASSPGQTSYNEQFFGPGTRLTVL.

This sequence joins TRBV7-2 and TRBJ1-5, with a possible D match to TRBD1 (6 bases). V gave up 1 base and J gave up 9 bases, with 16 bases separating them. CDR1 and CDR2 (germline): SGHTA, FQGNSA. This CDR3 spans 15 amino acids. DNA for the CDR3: TGTGCCAGCAGCTTAGGGACAGCTCGAGGATTGCCCCAGCATTTT. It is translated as CASSLGTARGLPQHF. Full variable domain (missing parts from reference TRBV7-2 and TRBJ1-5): GAGVSQSPSNKVTEKGKDVELRCDPISGHTALYWYRQSLGQGLEFLIYFQGNSAPDKSGLPSDRFSAERTGGSVSTLTIQRTQQEDSAVYLCASSLGTARGLPQHFGDGTRLSIL.

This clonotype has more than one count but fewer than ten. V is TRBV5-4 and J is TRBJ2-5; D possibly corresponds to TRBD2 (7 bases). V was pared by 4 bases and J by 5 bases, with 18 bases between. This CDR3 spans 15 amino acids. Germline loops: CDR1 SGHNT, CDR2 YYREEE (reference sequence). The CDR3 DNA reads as TGTGCCAGCAGCGGGGGGGGCGGGGGCTCGGAGACCCAGTACTTC. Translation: CASSGGGGGSETQYF.

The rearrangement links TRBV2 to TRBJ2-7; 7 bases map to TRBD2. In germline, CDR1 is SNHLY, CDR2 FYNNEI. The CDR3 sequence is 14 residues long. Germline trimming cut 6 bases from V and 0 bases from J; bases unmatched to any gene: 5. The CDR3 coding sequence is TGTGCCAGCAGGCCGGGACTAAGCTCCTACGAGCAGTACTTC. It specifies CASRPGLSSYEQYF.